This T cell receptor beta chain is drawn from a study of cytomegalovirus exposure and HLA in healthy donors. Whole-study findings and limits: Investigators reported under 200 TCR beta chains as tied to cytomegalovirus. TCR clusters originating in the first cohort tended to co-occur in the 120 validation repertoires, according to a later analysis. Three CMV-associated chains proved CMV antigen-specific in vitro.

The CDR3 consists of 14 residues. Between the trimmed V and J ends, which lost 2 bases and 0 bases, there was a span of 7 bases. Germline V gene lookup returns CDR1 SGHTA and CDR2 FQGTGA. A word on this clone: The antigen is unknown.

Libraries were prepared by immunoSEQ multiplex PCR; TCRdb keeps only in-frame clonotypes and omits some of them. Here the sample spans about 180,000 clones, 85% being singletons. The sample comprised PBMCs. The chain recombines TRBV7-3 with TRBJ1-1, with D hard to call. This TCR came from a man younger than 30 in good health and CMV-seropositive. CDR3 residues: CASSLEGMNTEAFF. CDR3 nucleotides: TGTGCCAGCAGCTTAGAGGGCATGAACACTGAAGCTTTCTTT. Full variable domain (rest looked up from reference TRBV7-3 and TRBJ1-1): GAGVSQTPSNKVTEKGKYVELRCDPISGHTALYWYRQSLGQGPEFLIYFQGTGAADDSGLPNDRFFAVRPEGSVSTLKIQRTERGDSAVYLCASSLEGMNTEAFFGQGTRLTVV.